This TCR beta chain was sequenced in a study of shared clonotypes between healthy human individuals. Study in general: Each donor had three CD4 naive, three CD4 memory, two CD8 naive and one CD8 memory plate.

Regarding this clone: The antigen is undetermined.

Notes on the study in general: Naive subsets generally had larger estimated richness than memory subsets. Sharing across four donors was highest in naive CD4 (roughly 5%) and lowest in memory CD8 (approximately 0.4%).

Only in-frame clones appear in the TCRdb table, and some are missing; sequencing was by immunoSEQ multiplex PCR. The sample holds 1.5 million to 2.5 million clones; approximately 94% are singletons and the top ten take under 1.5%. Terminally differentiated effector memory CD45RA+ cells were excluded from the naive CD8 cells, which were CD45RO-negative and positively selected for CCR7. Trimming stripped 5 bases from V and 9 bases from J, with 16 bases between. The CDR3 runs to 13 residues. Per germline, CDR1 MNHNY and CDR2 SVGAGI (reference sequence). Sequenced: naive CD8+ T cells sorted from blood. The chain couples TRBV6-6 to TRBJ2-5; D gene uncertain. This TCR was sampled from a man aged 18 to 30 in good health. The DNA for the CDR3 is TGTGCCAGCAGTCTCGCCGGTGCGGTCGCCCAGTACTTC. Its protein product is CASSLAGAVAQYF.